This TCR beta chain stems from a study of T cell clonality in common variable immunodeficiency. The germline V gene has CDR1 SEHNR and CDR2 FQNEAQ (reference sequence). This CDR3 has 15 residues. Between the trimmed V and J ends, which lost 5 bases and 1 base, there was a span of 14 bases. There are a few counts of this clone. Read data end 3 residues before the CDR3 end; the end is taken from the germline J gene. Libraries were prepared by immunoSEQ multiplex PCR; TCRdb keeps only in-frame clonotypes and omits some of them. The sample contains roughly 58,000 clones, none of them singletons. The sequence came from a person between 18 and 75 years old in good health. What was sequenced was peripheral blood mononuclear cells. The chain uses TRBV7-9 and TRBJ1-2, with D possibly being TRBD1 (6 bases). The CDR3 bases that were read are TGTGCCAGCAGCCCCAGCCGGACAGTTAACTATGGC. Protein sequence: CASSPSRTVNYG. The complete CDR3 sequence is CASSPSRTVNYGYTF.